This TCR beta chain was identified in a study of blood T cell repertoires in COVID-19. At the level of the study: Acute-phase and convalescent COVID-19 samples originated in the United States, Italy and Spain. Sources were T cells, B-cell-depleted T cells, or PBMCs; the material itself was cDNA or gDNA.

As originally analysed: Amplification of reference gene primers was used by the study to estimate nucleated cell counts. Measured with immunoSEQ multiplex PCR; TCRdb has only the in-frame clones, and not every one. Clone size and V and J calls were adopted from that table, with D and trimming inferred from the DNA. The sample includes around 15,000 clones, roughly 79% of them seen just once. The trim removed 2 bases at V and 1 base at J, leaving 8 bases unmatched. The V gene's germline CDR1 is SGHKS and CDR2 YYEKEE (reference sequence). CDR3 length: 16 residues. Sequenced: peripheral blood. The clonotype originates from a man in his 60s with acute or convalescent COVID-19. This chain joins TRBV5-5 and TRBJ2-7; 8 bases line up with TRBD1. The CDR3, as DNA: TGTGCCAGCAGCTTAAGTGACAGGGGCCTATCCTACGAGCAGTACTTC. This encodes CASSLSDRGLSYEQYF. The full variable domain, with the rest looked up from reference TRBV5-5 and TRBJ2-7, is DAGVTQSPTHLIKTRGQQVTLRCSPISGHKSVSWYQQVLGQGPQFIFQYYEKEERGRGNFPDRFSARQFPNYSSELNVNALLLGDSALYLCASSLSDRGLSYEQYFGPGTRLTVT.